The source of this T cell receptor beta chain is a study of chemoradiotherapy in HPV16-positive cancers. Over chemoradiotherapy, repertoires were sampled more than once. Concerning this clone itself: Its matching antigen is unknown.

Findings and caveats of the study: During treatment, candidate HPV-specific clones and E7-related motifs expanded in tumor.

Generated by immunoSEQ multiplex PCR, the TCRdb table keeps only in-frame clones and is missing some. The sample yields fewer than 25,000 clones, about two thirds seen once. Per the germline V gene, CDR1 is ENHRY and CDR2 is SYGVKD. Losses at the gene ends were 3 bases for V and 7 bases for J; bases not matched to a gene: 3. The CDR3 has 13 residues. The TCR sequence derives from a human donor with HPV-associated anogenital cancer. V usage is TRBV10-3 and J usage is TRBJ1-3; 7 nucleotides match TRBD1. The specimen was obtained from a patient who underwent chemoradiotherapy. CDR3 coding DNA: TGTGCCATCAGTGAAAAACAGGGGAACACCATATATTTT. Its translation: CAISEKQGNTIYF.